A single sample gave rise to the 14 T cell receptor beta chains below, sequenced in a study of OX40 agonist ivuxolimab in advanced cancers. Repertoires were generated with immunoSEQ multiplex PCR, while TCRdb's copy carries only in-frame clones and drops some. Of around 20,000 clones listed, 84% are singletons. Material: CD4+ or CD8+ T cells sorted from blood, obtained in a trial of the OX40 agonist ivuxolimab. The receptor source for this set is an adult with an advanced solid tumor such as melanoma, head and neck, liver or kidney cancer.

Comments on this clone: An end of the junction differs from the germline gene, which may be a read error. The CDR3 protein is CASSAHPETQYF. For the CDR3, the DNA is TGTGCTAGCAGCGCCCACCCCGAGACCCAGTACTTC. This sequence joins TRBV7-7 and TRBJ2-5; D ambiguous. Germline CDR1 SSHAT, CDR2 FNYEAQ (reference sequence). The CDR3 sequence is 12 residues long. Full variable domain (remainder filled in from reference TRBV7-7 and TRBJ2-5): GAGVSQSPRYKVTKRGQDVTLRCDPISSHATLYWYQQALGQGPEFLTYFNYEAQPDKSGLPSDRFSAERPEGSISTLTIQRTEQRDSAMYRCASSAHPETQYFGPGTRLLVL.

This clone was picked up one time. The chain couples TRBV7-9 to TRBJ2-3; no reliable D call. Germline CDR1 is SEHNR and CDR2 is FQNEAQ (reference sequence). The germline V and J ends were trimmed by 1 base and 5 bases, with 4 bases remaining between them. The CDR3 extends over 12 amino acids. CDR3 bases: TGTGCCAGCAGCTTAGGAAGAGATACGCAGTATTTT. Translating gives CASSLGRDTQYF.

This chain connects TRBV6-1 to TRBJ2-7; D not resolved. Deletions cut 8 bases from V and 4 bases from J, with 6 bases between. Germline CDR1 reads MNHNS; CDR2 reads SASEGT. CDR3 length: 10 amino acids. In DNA, the CDR3 is TGTGCCAGCGGCGTTTACGAGCAGTACTTC. Translating it yields CASGVYEQYF.

This clone is judged medium-sized. The chain couples TRBV7-9 to TRBJ1-4; D ambiguous. The V and J ends lost 4 bases and 0 bases respectively, with 12 bases between them. Germline V CDR1 and CDR2: SEHNR, FQNEAQ (reference sequence). This CDR3 contains 16 residues. The CDR3 nucleotides are TGTGCCAGCAGCTCGAACTCAGCGGCAACTAATGAAAAACTGTTTTTT. It yields the protein CASSSNSAATNEKLFF.

This rearrangement joins TRBV29-1 to TRBJ2-3; 9 bases agree with TRBD2. The junction had 6 bases not matched to a gene; V was cut back by 5 bases and J by 0 bases. CDR3 length: 15 residues. Germline V lookup: CDR1 SQVTM, CDR2 ANQGSEA. The CDR3 reads CSVQGSGGSTDTQYF. The CDR3 DNA sequence: TGCAGCGTTCAGGGCAGCGGGGGGAGCACAGATACGCAGTATTTT.

Notes on this clone: Germline is not matched at one junction end, which may reflect a read error. This chain uses TRBV7-2 with TRBJ2-1; TRBD2 is a possible D gene (5 bases). The CDR3 is made up of 14 amino acids. Germline values: CDR1 SGHTA, CDR2 FQGNSA. The CDR3, as DNA: TGTGCCAGCAGCTTATCGGGGTCGCTCCTCTACCCAATCTTC. Amino acids: CASSLSGSLLYPIF.

V usage is TRBV18 and J usage is TRBJ2-1, with a possible D match to TRBD1 (6 bases). The CDR3 has 15 residues. Germline CDR1 KGHSH, CDR2 LQKENI. The V and J ends lost 1 base and 11 bases respectively, with 18 bases between them. CDR3 nucleotides: TGTGCCAGCTCACCACGCAGGGGAACCCTAATGAAGCAGTTCTTC. Its protein product is CASSPRRGTLMKQFF.

The rearrangement joins TRBV9 to TRBJ1-4; 9 nucleotides match TRBD1. This CDR3 is 15 amino acids long. Per the germline V gene, CDR1 is SGDLS and CDR2 is YYNGEE. V lost 3 bases and J lost 8; bases outside the gene matches: 8. CDR3 protein: CASSGRTGVGEKLFF. The CDR3 region has the DNA TGTGCCAGCAGCGGACGGACAGGGGTTGGGGAAAAACTGTTTTTT.

V usage is TRBV4-3 and J usage is TRBJ2-4; 9 bases map to TRBD2. Germline CDR1 reads LGHNA; CDR2 reads YSLEER. The CDR3 consists of 20 residues. Germline trimming cut 1 base from V and 0 bases from J; bases unmatched to any gene: 13. The CDR3 region is CASSQVARSGGQVAKNIQYF. The CDR3 DNA is TGCGCCAGCAGCCAAGTAGCCCGAAGCGGGGGGCAAGTAGCCAAAAACATTCAGTACTTC.

The chain joins TRBV5-1 to TRBJ1-2, with 8 bases fitting TRBD1. The length of the CDR3 is 17 residues. V shed 2 bases, J shed 5 bases, and the junction held 14 bases outside the gene matches. The germline gives CDR1 SGHRS, CDR2 YFSETQ. The CDR3 region is CASSLHWTGQGAYGYTF. The CDR3 coding sequence is TGCGCCAGCAGCTTACATTGGACCGGACAGGGAGCGTATGGCTACACCTTC.

This clone was picked up a small number of times. The chain recombines TRBV6-1 with TRBJ2-7; 9 bases agree with TRBD1. CDR3 length: 13 amino acids. Germline CDR1 MNHNS, CDR2 SASEGT. V trimming: 8 bases; J trimming: 4 bases; junction bases outside the gene matches: 6. The CDR3 loop is CASSQGAVYEQYF. The CDR3 nucleotides read TGTGCCAGCTCACAGGGGGCGGTTTACGAGCAGTACTTC.

V and J are TRBV29-1 and TRBJ1-2; the D gene is possibly TRBD1 (6 bases). Trimming shortened V by 4 bases and J by 8 bases, and 14 bases separated the two germline ends. CDR1 is SQVTM, CDR2 ANQGSEA, per germline. This CDR3 region has 12 residues. CDR3 nucleotides: TGCAGCGTTGGGGAAACAGGGTACGGCTACACCTTC. This encodes CSVGETGYGYTF. The full variable domain, its missing parts supplied by reference TRBV29-1 and TRBJ1-2, is SAVISQKPSRDICQRGTSLTIQCQVDSQVTMMFWYRQQPGQSLTLIATANQGSEATYESGFVIDKFPISRPNLTFSTLTVSNMSPEDSSIYLCSVGETGYGYTFGSGTRLTVV.

A word on this clone: The same CDR3 can be traced to other DNA sequences in this sample. The V call is TRBV19, the J call TRBJ1-3; the D is unclear. The V end lost 6 bases, the J end lost 2 bases, and 2 bases lay between the germline ends. CDR3 length equals 11 residues. Per the germline V gene, CDR1 is LNHDA and CDR2 is SQIVND (reference sequence). The CDR3, as DNA: TGTGCCAGTAGCCCTGGAAACACCATATATTTT. Protein product: CASSPGNTIYF.

This clone was observed once. The rearrangement uses TRBV7-9 and TRBJ2-7, with D possibly matching TRBD1 (5 bases). The germline gives CDR1 SEHNR, CDR2 FQNEAQ (reference sequence). Trimming took off 4 bases at V and 3 bases at J, with 13 bases between the two ends. The CDR3 contains 14 residues. CDR3 coding DNA: TGTGCCAGCAGCTGGGGCGATAGTCTCTACGAGCAGTACTTC. Its protein is CASSWGDSLYEQYF. Based on the CDR3 plus reference TRBV7-9 and TRBJ2-7, the full variable domain is DTGVSQNPRHKITKRGQNVTFRCDPISEHNRLYWYRQTLGQGPEFLTYFQNEAQLEKSRLLSDRFSAERPKGSFSTLEIQRTEQGDSAMYLCASSWGDSLYEQYFGPGTRLTVT.